This T cell receptor (beta chain) was obtained from a study of blood T cell repertoires in COVID-19. Comments on this clone: Other DNA sequences within the sample encode an identical CDR3.

Repertoires were generated with immunoSEQ multiplex PCR, while TCRdb's copy carries only in-frame clones and drops some. This table holds some 160,000 clones, almost 80% found once. Sequencing was performed on peripheral blood. This TCR was sampled from a man aged 50 or older with active or convalescent COVID-19.

The CDR3 region is CASSLRDRGYEQYF. For the CDR3, the DNA is TGTGCCAGCAGTTTAAGGGACAGGGGGTACGAGCAGTACTTC. The V call is TRBV28, the J call TRBJ2-7, with 11 bases fitting TRBD1. The CDR3 covers 14 residues. With V trimmed by 2 bases and J by 4 bases, 1 base remained unmatched. CDR1 is MDHEN and CDR2 is SYDVKM in the germline V gene.